What follows describes a single T cell receptor (beta chain). What it recognizes is unknown. The data were taken from a study of shared clonotypes between healthy human individuals. CD45RO-negative CD8 cells positively selected for CCR7 made up the naive population, which excluded terminally differentiated effector memory CD45RA+ cells. The V and J ends lost 4 bases and 5 bases, in that order; junction bases with no gene match: 2. Germline CDR1 reads GTSNPN; CDR2 reads SVGIG (reference sequence). The CDR3 contains 14 residues. Study-level points and caveats: What limited the represented genetic and exposure-history diversity was the small number of donors. Relative to their counterparts shared across all four donors, non-shared clonotypes exhibited diminished generation probabilities. Sampling covered nothing but blood. Tissue TCR repertoires likely differ from those found in blood.

In the source study's methods: Junction-only sequences without quality scores came from ImmunoSEQ, so filtering differed. Sequencing used immunoSEQ multiplex PCR; TCRdb keeps in-frame clones, though not all of them. That table gives V, J and clone size, and the DNA gave D and trimming. The sample shows roughly 1,800,000 clones, about 95% of them seen only once. The sequencing input was naive CD8+ T cells sorted from blood. The gene calls are TRBV30 and TRBJ2-2, with 12 bases fitting TRBD2. The TCR sequence derives from a young man in good health. CDR3 nucleotide sequence: TGTGCCTGGACTGGACTAGCGGGGACCGGGGAGCTGTTTTTT. As protein: CAWTGLAGTGELFF.